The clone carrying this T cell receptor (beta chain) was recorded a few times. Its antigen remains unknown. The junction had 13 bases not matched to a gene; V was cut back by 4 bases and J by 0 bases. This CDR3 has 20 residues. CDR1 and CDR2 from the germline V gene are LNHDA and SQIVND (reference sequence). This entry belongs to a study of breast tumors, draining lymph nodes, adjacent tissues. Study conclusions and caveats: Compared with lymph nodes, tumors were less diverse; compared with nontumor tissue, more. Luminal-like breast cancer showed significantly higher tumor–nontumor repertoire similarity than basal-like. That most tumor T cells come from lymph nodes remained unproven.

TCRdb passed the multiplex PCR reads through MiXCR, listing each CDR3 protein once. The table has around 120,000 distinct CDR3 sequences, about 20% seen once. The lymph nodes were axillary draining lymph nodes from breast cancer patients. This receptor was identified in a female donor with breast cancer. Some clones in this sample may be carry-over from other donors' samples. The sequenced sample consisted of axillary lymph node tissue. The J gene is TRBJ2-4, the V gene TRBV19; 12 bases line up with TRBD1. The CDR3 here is CASSTGTGTGGFLAKNIQYF. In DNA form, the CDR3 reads TGTGCCAGTAGTACCGGAACCGGGACAGGGGGCTTCCTAGCCAAAAACATTCAGTACTTC.